A selection of T cell receptor beta chains follows, all from one sample in a study of cytomegalovirus exposure and HLA in healthy donors. This table comes from immunoSEQ multiplex PCR, and its TCRdb copy is limited to in-frame clones, with some not included. The sample includes over 150,000 clones, almost 85% of them seen just once. Sequencing was carried out using PBMCs. The receptors shown here come from a girl between 5 and 17 years old in good health and CMV-seropositive. Both conserved end residues are part of each CDR3. Each record gives: J gene, V gene, D gene, clone size, CDR3 DNA, CDR3 protein. D genes are given only for firm matches. Clone size, where shown, is once, few, many, or a class for clones that have expanded.

J: TRBJ1-2
V: TRBV2
D: TRBD1
size: NA
DNA: TGTGCCAGCAGTGTGGCAGGGGGCGTCTATGGCTACACCTTC
CDR3: CASSVAGGVYGYTF

J: TRBJ1-3
V: TRBV5-1
D: NA
size: NA
DNA: TGCGCCAGCAGCTTGTCGGGGGGTGGAAACACCATATATTTT
CDR3: CASSLSGGGNTIYF

J: TRBJ1-2
V: TRBV18
D: TRBD1
size: NA
DNA: TGTGCCAGCTCACCCGGGACAGTAGCGTTTAACTATGGCTACACCTTC
CDR3: CASSPGTVAFNYGYTF

J: TRBJ1-3
V: TRBV19
D: NA
size: NA
DNA: TGTGCCAGCGACGAAGGGAGCTCTGGAAACACCATATATTTT
CDR3: CASDEGSSGNTIYF

J: TRBJ2-3
V: TRBV4-2
D: NA
size: NA
DNA: TGTGCCAGCAGCCAAGTTCTAACAGATACGCAGTATTTT
CDR3: CASSQVLTDTQYF

J: TRBJ1-2
V: TRBV19
D: TRBD1
size: NA
DNA: TGTGCCAGTAGCCACCCAGGGGGCCGGGGCTACACCTTC
CDR3: CASSHPGGRGYTF

J: TRBJ1-1
V: TRBV19
D: TRBD1
size: once
DNA: TGTGCCAGTAGTATAGAGGGGACAGGGAGAACTGAAGCTTTCTTT
CDR3: CASSIEGTGRTEAFF

J: TRBJ1-1
V: TRBV9
D: NA
size: NA
DNA: TGTGCCAGCAGCCCGAGGGGCCAGACAGGCTTGAACACTGAAGCTTTCTTT
CDR3: CASSPRGQTGLNTEAFF

J: TRBJ2-4
V: TRBV4-1
D: NA
size: few
DNA: TGCGCCAGCAGCCAAGACAGGGCACAAAACATTCAGTACTTC
CDR3: CASSQDRAQNIQYF

J: TRBJ2-7
V: TRBV4-2
D: TRBD1
size: NA
DNA: TGTGCCAGCAGCCAACAAATCACCAGGGGGCAGAACGAGCAGTACTTC
CDR3: CASSQQITRGQNEQYF

J: TRBJ1-1
V: TRBV25-1
D: TRBD1
size: NA
DNA: TGTGCCAGCAGTGGAAACAGGGGGCAGGAGTCTGAAGCTTTCTTT
CDR3: CASSGNRGQESEAFF

J: TRBJ1-5
V: TRBV9
D: NA
size: NA
DNA: TGTGCCAGCAGCGTAGACTCAGGTAGCAATCAGCCCCAGCATTTT
CDR3: CASSVDSGSNQPQHF

J: TRBJ1-2
V: TRBV7-9
D: TRBD1
size: NA
DNA: TGTGCCAGCAGCTCCCCTAGGGACAGCCTTAAAAAAACCTTC
CDR3: CASSSPRDSLKKTF

J: TRBJ1-2
V: TRBV9
D: NA
size: NA
DNA: TGTGCCAGCAGCGTAGATGTGGGCTATAACTATGGCTACACCTTC
CDR3: CASSVDVGYNYGYTF

J: TRBJ2-7
V: TRBV9
D: TRBD1
size: NA
DNA: TGTGCCAGCAGCGTAGGGACAGGGGCCTACGAGCAGTACTTC
CDR3: CASSVGTGAYEQYF

J: TRBJ2-7
V: TRBV7-2
D: NA
size: few
DNA: TGTGCCAGCACCCGCGGGGGGACAGTCTTATACGAGCAGTACTTC
CDR3: CASTRGGTVLYEQYF

J: TRBJ2-7
V: TRBV27
D: TRBD1
size: NA
DNA: TGTGCCAGCAGTATGGCTGGGACAGGGAGGTTACACGAGCAGTACTTC
CDR3: CASSMAGTGRLHEQYF

J: TRBJ1-3
V: TRBV10-3
D: NA
size: NA
DNA: TGTGCCATCAGTGAGGACTGGCCTTCTGGAAACACCATATATTTT
CDR3: CAISEDWPSGNTIYF

J: TRBJ2-1
V: TRBV5-1
D: TRBD2
size: NA
DNA: TGCGCCAGCAGCCCACTGACTAGCGGGGGGCCATACAATGAGCAGTTCTTC
CDR3: CASSPLTSGGPYNEQFF

J: TRBJ2-5
V: TRBV2
D: TRBD1
size: NA
DNA: TGTGCCAGCAGTGCATGGGACAGGGGAGAGACCCAGTACTTC
CDR3: CASSAWDRGETQYF

J: TRBJ2-2
V: TRBV5-1
D: TRBD1
size: NA
DNA: TGCGCCAGCAGAGGACAGGGGGACGGGGAGCTGTTTTTT
CDR3: CASRGQGDGELFF

J: TRBJ1-5
V: TRBV19
D: TRBD1
size: NA
DNA: TGTGCCAGTAGTACCTCGACAGGGAGGAAGCCCCAGCATTTT
CDR3: CASSTSTGRKPQHF

J: TRBJ2-7
V: TRBV2
D: TRBD2
size: NA
DNA: TGTGCCAGCAGTAACTCCCCCCCAGGAAGGGGCGGGGGGTCGCGGGACGAGCAGTACTTC
CDR3: CASSNSPPGRGGGSRDEQYF

J: TRBJ1-2
V: TRBV19
D: NA
size: NA
DNA: TGTGCCAGTAGAGACAACTCCGCTTGGAACTATGGCTACACCTTC
CDR3: CASRDNSAWNYGYTF

J: TRBJ1-2
V: TRBV18
D: NA
size: NA
DNA: TGTGCCAGCTCACCGGGGGGAGGTATCGGCTACACCTTC
CDR3: CASSPGGGIGYTF

J: TRBJ1-2
V: TRBV2
D: TRBD1
size: NA
DNA: TGTGCCAGCAGTGACCCGAACAGGGGAGGAAACTATGGCTACACCTTC
CDR3: CASSDPNRGGNYGYTF

J: TRBJ1-1
V: TRBV6-5
D: TRBD1
size: NA
DNA: TGTGCCAGCAGAGCGGACAGGGCCGAAGCTTTCTTT
CDR3: CASRADRAEAFF

J: TRBJ2-5
V: TRBV9
D: NA
size: few
DNA: TGTGCCAGCAGCGCCACGGGGGGCGCAGAGACCCAGTACTTC
CDR3: CASSATGGAETQYF

J: TRBJ2-5
V: TRBV5-6
D: NA
size: NA
DNA: TGTGCCAGCAGCCCATCGGTCTCAGGGGCAGAGACCCAGTACTTC
CDR3: CASSPSVSGAETQYF

J: TRBJ2-1
V: TRBV12-5
D: NA
size: NA
DNA: TGTGCTAGTGGTTATAGCACCGACCCCCCCGACTGGCATGAGCAGTTCTTC
CDR3: CASGYSTDPPDWHEQFF